This T cell receptor beta chain was sequenced for a study of T-cell memory formation after mild COVID-19. Study-wide results and limits: Pre-infection memory harbored some responding clones, suggesting cross-reactive memory joined.

A note on this clonotype: As yet, its antigen is unknown.

MiXCR was run by TCRdb on the 5' RACE reads, yielding one entry per CDR3 protein. The table lists 400,000 to 500,000 distinct CDR3 sequences, 20% to 25% of them singletons. This TCR came from an adult woman who had mild COVID-19 (a few samples of this study predate the infection). Cell type and time point are not known. Material: PBMCs or a T cell subset sorted from them (not recorded which).

The CDR3 loop is CASSRAGVTEQFF. The CDR3 DNA reads as TGTGCCAGCAGCCGAGCGGGAGTTACTGAGCAGTTCTTC. The chain links TRBV27 to TRBJ2-1; 8 positions agree with TRBD2. V gave up 6 bases and J gave up 9 bases; unmatched junction bases: 7. CDR1 and CDR2 from the germline V gene are MNHEY and SMNVEV (reference sequence). The CDR3 length is 13 residues.